The clone carrying this TCR beta chain was counted once. Produced via immunoSEQ multiplex PCR; TCRdb's table is partial and in-frame only. The sample yields under 300,000 clones, approximately 83% seen once. The CDR3 consists of 15 residues. With 5 bases clipped from V and 4 bases from J, the junction kept 11 bases outside the gene matches. CDR1 and CDR2 (germline): SGHRS, YFSETQ. This sample stems from a study of Tregs in tolerant kidney transplant recipients. The chain combines TRBV5-1 with TRBJ2-5, with 7 bases fitting TRBD2. This receptor was identified in a human donor in good health. Sequencing was performed on CD4+ T cells from blood. Written as DNA, the CDR3 is TGCGCCAGCAGAGGCCGGGGAGGGGAAGCAGAGACCCAGTACTTC. Protein sequence: CASRGRGGEAETQYF.